The 11 T cell receptor beta chains reported below all come from one sample, sequenced in a study of T-cell reconstitution after alpha-beta-depleted transplantation in children. For TCRbeta, the library was prepared with unique molecular identifiers. One entry per CDR3 protein, called by TCRdb with MiXCR from the PCR reads. The table includes about 460,000 distinct CDR3 sequences, 10% to 13% detected once. The source was PBMCs, collected before TCRalphabeta/CD19-depleted stem cell transplant. The origin of the receptors is a child aged 2 to 10 with inherited bone marrow failure, due to receive a stem cell transplant.

Ten or more counts support this clonotype. The rearrangement joins TRBV12-3 or TRBV12-4 to TRBJ2-5, with TRBD1 matching 11 bases. The CDR3 runs to 16 residues. The ends lost 5 bases at V and 0 bases at J; junction bases unmatched: 5. The CDR3 DNA is TGTGCCAGCAGTCCCTGGGACAGGGGGTACCAAGAGACCCAGTACTTC. Translating it yields CASSPWDRGYQETQYF.

As to this clonotype: Its ends do not fully match the called genes, so a read error is possible. V is TRBV18 and J is TRBJ2-1; TRBD2 matches at 7 bases. Per the germline V gene, CDR1 is KGHSH and CDR2 is LQKENI. CDR3 length: 16 residues. CDR3 in DNA: TGTGCCAGCTCACCTCACGCCGGGACTAACTACAATGACCAGTTCTTC. Translation gives CASSPHAGTNYNDQFF.

This clonotype was observed many times. The rearrangement links TRBV7-8 to TRBJ1-2; 8 nucleotides match TRBD1. Trimming took 3 bases from V and 0 from J; bases not matched to a gene: 9. Germline V CDR1 and CDR2: SGHVS, FQNEAQ. The CDR3 sequence is 17 residues long. In DNA form, the CDR3 reads TGTGCCAGCAGCTTCCTACCCGGGACAGGCACTAACTATGGCTACACCTTC. Encoded protein: CASSFLPGTGTNYGYTF.

The chain combines TRBV30 with TRBJ2-7; D call uncertain. CDR3 size: 13 residues. Trimming removed 2 bases from V and 2 bases from J, with 10 bases in between. Germline CDR1 GTSNPN, CDR2 SVGIG (reference sequence). DNA of the CDR3: TGTGCCTGGAGTTCCGGCCGCGCCTACGAGCAGTACTTC. Its protein is CAWSSGRAYEQYF.

This clonotype was picked up many times. The chain carries TRBV10-3 and TRBJ2-7, with 7 bases fitting TRBD1. Germline trimming cut 5 bases from V and 4 bases from J; bases unmatched to any gene: 14. This CDR3 is 16 amino acids long. CDR1 is ENHRY, CDR2 SYGVKD, per germline. CDR3 nucleotides: TGTGCCATCAGTCTATCAGAACCGGGACAGCTATACGAGCAGTACTTC. Encoded protein: CAISLSEPGQLYEQYF.

The sample holds a few counts of this clonotype. The chain joins TRBV7-3 to TRBJ2-7, with 13 positions matching TRBD2. The junction had 10 bases not matched to a gene; V was cut back by 5 bases and J by 0 bases. Germline V gives CDR1 SGHTA, CDR2 FQGTGA. The CDR3 extends over 18 amino acids. CDR3: CASSRTSGSLPVSYEQYF. CDR3 nucleotide sequence: TGTGCCAGCAGCCGGACTAGCGGGAGCCTCCCAGTCTCCTACGAGCAGTACTTC.

This clonotype has a count of ten or more. The V call is TRBV5-6, the J call TRBJ2-3, with D unclear. V was clipped by 2 bases and J by 5 bases, with 3 bases between them. The CDR3 is made up of 11 amino acids. The V gene's germline CDR1 is SGHDT and CDR2 YYEEEE. CDR3 amino acids: CASSFEDTQYF. The CDR3 DNA follows: TGTGCCAGCAGCTTTGAAGATACGCAGTATTTT.

The CDR3 DNA reads TGTGCCAGTAGTACACACAATGAGCAGTTCTTC. It translates to CASSTHNEQFF. This sequence joins TRBV19 and TRBJ2-1; D not certain. The germline CDR1 and CDR2 sequences are LNHDA and SQIVND (reference sequence). The CDR3 runs to 11 residues. V lost 4 bases and J 5 bases, leaving 3 bases between the germline ends.

This clonotype was counted many times. The rearrangement joins TRBV19 to TRBJ2-1; the match to TRBD2 covers 8 bases. Trimming took 7 bases from V and 3 from J; bases not matched to a gene: 8. The CDR3 sequence is 15 residues long. CDR1 is LNHDA and CDR2 is SQIVND in the germline V gene (reference sequence). CDR3 in DNA: TGTGCCAGTACAGCGGGAGTGGGGCTCTACAATGAGCAGTTCTTC. The encoded protein is CASTAGVGLYNEQFF.

This clonotype occurred a few times. J is TRBJ2-1 and V is TRBV19, with 7 bases fitting TRBD2. Per germline, CDR1 LNHDA and CDR2 SQIVND (reference sequence). The CDR3 is made up of 16 amino acids. V shed 4 bases, J shed 4 bases, and the junction held 10 bases outside the gene matches. CDR3 residues: CASSNRAGSVYNEQFF. The CDR3 region has the DNA TGTGCCAGTAGTAACAGAGCGGGGAGCGTTTACAATGAGCAGTTCTTC.

This clonotype was recorded many times. CDR3 nucleotides: TGCGCCAGCGGACCAGGGGGGACCTCCTACGAGCAGTACTTC. This encodes CASGPGGTSYEQYF. The chain combines TRBV5-1 with TRBJ2-7; D might be TRBD1 (7 bases). The germline V gene encodes CDR1 SGHRS and CDR2 YFSETQ. The CDR3 covers 14 residues. V was cut by 7 bases and J by 0 bases, with 14 bases left in between.